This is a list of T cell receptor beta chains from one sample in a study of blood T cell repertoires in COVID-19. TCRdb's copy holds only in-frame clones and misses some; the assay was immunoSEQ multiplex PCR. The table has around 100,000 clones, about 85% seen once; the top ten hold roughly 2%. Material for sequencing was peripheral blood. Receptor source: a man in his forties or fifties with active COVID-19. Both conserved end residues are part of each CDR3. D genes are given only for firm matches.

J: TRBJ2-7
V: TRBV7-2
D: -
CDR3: CASSSGRGTYEQYF
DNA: TGTGCCAGCAGCTCTGGCCGGGGAACCTACGAGCAGTACTTC

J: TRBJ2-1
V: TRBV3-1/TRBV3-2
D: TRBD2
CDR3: CASSPSGGTRGGRTYNEQFF
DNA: TGTGCCAGCAGCCCATCGGGGGGGACTAGGGGAGGACGAACCTACAATGAGCAGTTCTTC

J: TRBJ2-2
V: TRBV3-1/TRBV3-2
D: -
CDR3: CASSQGGASEVGELFF
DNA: TGTGCCAGCAGCCAAGGAGGGGCTAGCGAGGTCGGGGAGCTGTTTTTT

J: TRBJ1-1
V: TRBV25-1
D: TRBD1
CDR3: CASTRQGNTEAFF
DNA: TGTGCCAGCACTCGACAGGGCAACACTGAAGCTTTCTTT

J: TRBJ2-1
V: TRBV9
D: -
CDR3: CASSVDSAGGRGEQFF
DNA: TGTGCCAGCAGCGTAGATTCAGCGGGCGGAAGGGGTGAGCAGTTCTTC

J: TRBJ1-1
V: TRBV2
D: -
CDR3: CASTPPGKGDTEAFF
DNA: TGTGCCAGCACCCCCCCGGGGAAGGGCGACACTGAAGCTTTCTTT

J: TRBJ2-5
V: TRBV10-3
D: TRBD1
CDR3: CAISEQTGGAETQYF
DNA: TGTGCCATCAGTGAGCAGACAGGGGGCGCTGAGACCCAGTACTTC

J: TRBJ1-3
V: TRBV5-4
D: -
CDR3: CASSPRGPGPSSGNTIYF
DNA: TGTGCCAGCAGCCCCAGGGGCCCAGGGCCGAGCTCTGGAAACACCATATATTTT

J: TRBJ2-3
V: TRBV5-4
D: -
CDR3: CASSLDRFTDTQYF
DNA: TGTGCCAGCAGCTTGGACAGGTTCACAGATACGCAGTATTTT

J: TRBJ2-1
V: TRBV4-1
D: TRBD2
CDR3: CASSQDGGGLGFSYNEQFF
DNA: TGCGCCAGCAGCCAAGATGGGGGGGGTTTAGGGTTCTCCTACAATGAGCAGTTCTTC

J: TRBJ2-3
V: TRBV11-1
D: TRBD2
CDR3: CASSLQRGGSTDTQYF
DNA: TGTGCCAGCAGCTTACAGCGGGGGGGTAGCACAGATACGCAGTATTTT

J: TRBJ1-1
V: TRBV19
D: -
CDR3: CASSRSGLGLEAFF
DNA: TGTGCCAGTAGTCGTTCAGGGCTAGGGCTTGAAGCTTTCTTT

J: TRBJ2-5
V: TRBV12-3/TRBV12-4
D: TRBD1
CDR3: CASRTGGETQYF
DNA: TGTGCCAGTAGGACAGGGGGAGAGACCCAGTACTTC